These T cell receptor beta chains were read from a single sample in a study of blood T cell repertoires in COVID-19. Some clones are missing from TCRdb's copy, which holds only in-frame ones; the method was immunoSEQ multiplex PCR. The sample has about 23,000 clones; roughly 92% are singletons. Sequencing was done on a sample of peripheral blood. The source of these receptors is a woman aged 45-65 years with active COVID-19. Each CDR3 is given without its conserved first and last residue. D genes are given only for firm matches. The size entry is marked missing in some rows and otherwise reads once, few, many or a size class.

CDR3aa	abundance	d_gene	v_gene	j_gene
ASSSTGGPYNEQF	-	TRBD1	TRBV28	TRBJ2-1
ASSEGGPPAVNEQF	-	-	TRBV2	TRBJ2-1
ASSYRAGEAYEQY	-	TRBD2	TRBV5-4	TRBJ2-7
ASILTSGGVNEQF	-	TRBD2	TRBV6-5	TRBJ2-1
ASSQGLAEAAGTQY	once	TRBD2	TRBV3-1/TRBV3-2	TRBJ2-5
ASSQVYAGALMESYEQY	-	TRBD2	TRBV4-2	TRBJ2-7
ASSFYSSYEQY	-	-	TRBV5-6	TRBJ2-7
ASSLGGTWGEQF	-	-	TRBV7-9	TRBJ2-1
ASSSGLAGALGTGELF	-	TRBD2	TRBV7-3	TRBJ2-2
ASSLPGQGSEKLF	-	TRBD1	TRBV28	TRBJ1-4
ASIDRWDAEAF	-	-	TRBV19	TRBJ1-1
ASSLSGGEETQY	-	TRBD2	TRBV3-1/TRBV3-2	TRBJ2-5
ASSLGQNEKLF	-	TRBD1	TRBV5-6	TRBJ1-4
ASSPPGLAGGIIKNIQY	once	TRBD2	TRBV6-6	TRBJ2-4
ATSDHRVKDNQPQH	-	-	TRBV15	TRBJ1-5
ASSLSGQGVSYEQY	-	TRBD1	TRBV3-1/TRBV3-2	TRBJ2-7